This T cell receptor beta chain was identified during a study of T cell repertoires in cytomegalovirus infection. Background on the study: In public TCR beta signatures, there were indications of both CMV infection and matching HLA type.

Study-level findings and limits: In two of eight donors, the top clonotype was HLA-C-restricted CMV-specific.

About this clonotype itself: Its cognate antigen is unknown.

TCRdb processed the reads anew with MiXCR; each CDR3 protein has one entry. The data hold 370,000 or so distinct CDR3 sequences, with about a third observed a single time. With V trimmed by 5 bases and J by 1 base, 0 bases remained unmatched. Germline CDR1 SGHTA, CDR2 FQGNSA. The CDR3 extends over 16 amino acids. This clonotype originated in a human donor in good health (CMV status not recorded). Some clones in this sample may be carry-over from other donors' samples. This specimen consisted of cultured PBMCs, obtained from culture after CMV antigen stimulation. The J gene is TRBJ2-3, the V gene TRBV7-2, with 16 nucleotides matching TRBD2. The CDR3 DNA is TGTGCCAGCAGCGGGACTAGCGGGAGGGGCACAGATACGCAGTATTTT. Its protein product is CASSGTSGRGTDTQYF. Using reference TRBV7-2 and TRBJ2-3 for the parts outside the CDR3, the full variable domain is GAGVSQSPSNKVTEKGKDVELRCDPISGHTALYWYRQSLGQGLEFLIYFQGNSAPDKSGLPSDRFSAERTGGSVSTLTIQRTQQEDSAVYLCASSGTSGRGTDTQYFGPGTRLTVL.